The 20 T cell receptor beta chains presented below share a single source sample, sequenced in a study of graft-versus-host responses after intestinal transplantation. TCRdb's copy holds only in-frame clones and misses some; the assay was immunoSEQ multiplex PCR. The sample shows approximately 90,000 clones, about 87% of them seen only once. Antigens of these TCRs are unknown. The sequencing here drew on unstimulated CD4+ T cells sorted from spleen or lymph node cells, taken before transplant. These receptors were obtained from a human donor who was the organ donor for an intestinal transplant.

The chain combines TRBV9 with TRBJ2-1; the match to TRBD1 covers 8 bases. The CDR3 runs 15 residues. The J segment lost 1 base and the V segment lost 4 bases, leaving 4 bases of the junction unmatched. Germline CDR1 SGDLS, CDR2 YYNGEE. In DNA form, the CDR3 reads TGTGCCAGCAGCCCCGGACAGGGTTCCTACAATGAGCAGTTCTTC. Encoded protein: CASSPGQGSYNEQFF.

This chain uses TRBV18 with TRBJ1-2; TRBD1 is a possible D gene (5 bases). Germline CDR1 and CDR2: KGHSH and LQKENI. Between the trimmed V and J ends, which lost 3 bases and 7 bases, there was a span of 21 bases. This CDR3 comprises 16 residues. The CDR3 coding sequence is TGTGCCAGCTCACCCGTTGTCAGGGTCCCGGCTGTTGGCTACACCTTC. This encodes CASSPVVRVPAVGYTF.

This chain links TRBV5-1 with TRBJ2-2, with 8 bases that match TRBD1. J lost 6 bases, V lost 4 bases, and 8 bases had no gene match. The CDR3 covers 15 residues. Germline loops: CDR1 SGHRS, CDR2 YFSETQ. The CDR3: CASSGHQGAPGELFF. The CDR3 DNA is TGCGCCAGCAGCGGGCACCAGGGGGCCCCCGGGGAGCTGTTTTTT.

To note about this clone: The same CDR3 also results from other DNA sequences found in this sample. This chain links TRBV7-2 with TRBJ1-5, with D maybe TRBD1 (5 bases). This CDR3 contains 15 residues. CDR1 is SGHTA, CDR2 FQGNSA, per germline. V was clipped by 5 bases and J by 8 bases, with 19 bases between them. CDR3 nucleotides: TGTGCCAGCAGCAACGCAGGCGGCTCGGGGGAGCCCCAGCATTTT. Translating it yields CASSNAGGSGEPQHF.

This chain links TRBV5-6 with TRBJ2-1, with a weak D call TRBD1 (7 bases). Looked up from germline, CDR1 is SGHDT and CDR2 is YYEEEE. The CDR3 is 19 residues long. Trimming pared 2 bases from V and 2 bases from J, leaving 23 bases between. Here the CDR3 reads CASSLSNTATGRTYNEQFF. The DNA of the CDR3 is TGTGCCAGCAGCTTAAGTAATACAGCGACAGGGAGGACCTACAATGAGCAGTTCTTC.

The chain combines TRBV4-1 with TRBJ2-7; the match to TRBD2 covers 11 bases. J lost 2 bases, V lost 2 bases, and 2 bases had no gene match. The germline V gene has CDR1 MGHRA and CDR2 YSYEKL. The CDR3 covers 15 residues. The CDR3 sequence: CASSQPTSGAYEQYF. DNA for the CDR3: TGCGCCAGCAGCCAACCGACTAGCGGGGCCTACGAGCAGTACTTC.

The V and J genes are TRBV11-2 and TRBJ1-6; D uncertain. CDR3 size: 14 residues. CDR1 and CDR2 (germline): SGHAT, FQNNGV. V was clipped by 2 bases and J by 8 bases, with 10 bases between them. The CDR3 loop reads CASSLTVGDSPLHF. The CDR3 coding sequence is TGTGCCAGCAGCTTAACAGTGGGTGATTCACCCCTCCACTTT.

This clone was picked up one time. The genes are TRBV7-3 and TRBJ2-3; 9 bases align to TRBD2. The CDR3 is 17 amino acids. J gave up 5 bases and V 1 base, and 10 bases lay outside the gene matches. CDR1 and CDR2 (germline): SGHTA, FQGTGA. Written as DNA, the CDR3 is TGTGCCAGCAGCTTAAGAGTTAGCGGGAGTGGGAGAGATACGCAGTATTTT. The encoded protein is CASSLRVSGSGRDTQYF.

The rearrangement uses TRBV11-2 and TRBJ2-1; a possible D gene is TRBD2 (6 bases). CDR3 length: 13 amino acids. V was clipped by 6 bases and J by 7 bases, with 13 bases between them. CDR1 is SGHAT, CDR2 FQNNGV, per germline. The CDR3 here is CASRRPTSNEQFF. CDR3 DNA: TGTGCCAGCAGGCGACCGACTAGTAATGAGCAGTTCTTC.

V is TRBV7-2 and J is TRBJ1-2, with D possibly matching TRBD1 (5 bases). Looked up from germline, CDR1 is SGHTA and CDR2 is FQGNSA. V was cut by 3 bases and J by 6 bases, with 11 bases left in between. The CDR3 length is 13 residues. This chain's CDR3 is CASSFGREDGYTF. CDR3 coding DNA: TGTGCCAGCAGCTTCGGCAGGGAGGATGGCTACACCTTC.

The rearrangement joins TRBV23-1 to TRBJ1-1; possibly TRBD1 for D (5 bases). TRBV23-1 is treated as an ORF (open reading frame) with a function not yet certain. The V end was cut by 4 bases, the J end by 3 bases, with 15 bases between. The CDR3 has 15 amino acids. CDR3 coding DNA: TGCGCCAGCAGTCCGGGAGGGGTGAAGGACACTGAAGCTTTCTTT. This gives the protein CASSPGGVKDTEAFF.

As DNA, the CDR3 is TGTGCCAGCAGCGAAGTCGTCGGACAACAAGAGACCCAGTACTTC. As protein: CASSEVVGQQETQYF. The V call is TRBV7-9, the J call TRBJ2-5; D may be TRBD1 (5 bases). Between the trimmed V and J ends, which lost 5 bases and 2 bases, there was a span of 15 bases. This CDR3 comprises 15 residues. In germline, CDR1 is SEHNR, CDR2 FQNEAQ (reference sequence).

This clone came up once. The rearrangement links TRBV18 to TRBJ1-1; the D gene is possibly TRBD1 (6 bases). Trimming shortened V by 1 base and J by 3 bases, and 18 bases separated the two germline ends. There are 17 residues in the CDR3. The germline CDR1 and CDR2 sequences are KGHSH and LQKENI. The CDR3 loop reads CASSPRQDGGGHTEAFF. CDR3 DNA: TGTGCCAGCTCACCACGTCAAGACGGGGGGGGGCACACTGAAGCTTTCTTT. The variable domain in full, completed from reference TRBV18 and TRBJ1-1, reads NAGVMQNPRHLVRRRGQEARLRCSPMKGHSHVYWYRQLPEEGLKFMVYLQKENIIDESGMPKERFSAEFPKEGPSILRIQQVVRGDSAAYFCASSPRQDGGGHTEAFFGQGTRLTVV.

The chain carries TRBV28 and TRBJ2-1; 9 bases align to TRBD1. The CDR3 has 13 residues. The J segment lost 13 bases and the V segment lost 2 bases, leaving 6 bases of the junction unmatched. Germline lookup yields CDR1 MDHEN and CDR2 SYDVKM. CDR3 in amino acids: CASSLGNRGRQFF. In nucleotides, the CDR3 is TGTGCCAGCAGTTTAGGGAACAGGGGGCGTCAGTTCTTC.

The CDR3 DNA reads as TGCGCCAGCAGCCCAGCCGCCCAGGGGTTCGTGAACACTGAAGCTTTCTTT. It specifies CASSPAAQGFVNTEAFF. The rearrangement uses TRBV4-1 and TRBJ1-1; a possible D gene is TRBD1 (6 bases). Germline-derived CDR1 and CDR2 are MGHRA and YSYEKL. Trimming shortened V by 4 bases and J by 0 bases, and 18 bases separated the two germline ends. The CDR3 loop spans 17 amino acids.

This chain uses TRBV19 with TRBJ1-5; maybe TRBD1 (6 bases). CDR1 LNHDA and CDR2 SQIVND come from the germline V gene (reference sequence). The V end lost 3 bases, the J end lost 2 bases, and 17 bases lay between the germline ends. This CDR3 comprises 17 residues. Here the CDR3 DNA reads TGTGCCAGTAGTATTGGATTGGGGGCGCCTGGCAATCAGCCCCAGCATTTT. Its translation: CASSIGLGAPGNQPQHF. The whole variable domain, filled in from reference TRBV19 and TRBJ1-5, reads DGGITQSPKYLFRKEGQNVTLSCEQNLNHDAMYWYRQDPGQGLRLIYYSQIVNDFQKGDIAEGYSVSREKKESFPLTVTSAQKNPTAFYLCASSIGLGAPGNQPQHFGDGTRLSIL.

The V and J genes are TRBV5-4 and TRBJ1-1, with 9 positions matching TRBD1. V shed 0 bases, J shed 3 bases, and the junction held 6 bases outside the gene matches. CDR1 SGHNT and CDR2 YYREEE come from the germline V gene (reference sequence). The CDR3 sequence is 16 residues long. In nucleotides, the CDR3 is TGTGCCAGCAGCTTGGGGGCGCGGACAGGGGACACTGAAGCTTTCTTT. Translating gives CASSLGARTGDTEAFF.

This sequence joins TRBV5-1 and TRBJ2-3; no definite D call. Trimming cost V 2 bases and J 2 bases, with 9 bases left between them. The CDR3 sequence is 14 residues long. Germline V gene data show CDR1 as SGHRS and CDR2 as YFSETQ. Written as DNA, the CDR3 is TGCGCCAGCAGCTTCGGAGTTCTCACAGATACGCAGTATTTT. Encoded protein: CASSFGVLTDTQYF.

The chain carries TRBV27 and TRBJ2-3; TRBD2 is a possible D gene (6 bases). The CDR3 loop spans 13 amino acids. Per germline, CDR1 MNHEY and CDR2 SMNVEV (reference sequence). V lost 6 bases and J 8 bases, leaving 15 bases between the germline ends. DNA for the CDR3: TGTGCCAGCAGGGACTACCTCCGGGGTACGCAGTATTTT. Protein product: CASRDYLRGTQYF.

V is TRBV6-5 and J is TRBJ1-5; the match to TRBD1 covers 10 bases. Trimming at V came to 4 bases and at J to 7 bases, leaving 10 bases not matched to a gene. The CDR3 runs 16 residues. The germline CDR1 and CDR2 sequences are MNHEY and SVGAGI. As DNA, the CDR3 is TGTGCCAGCAGTTCCCGCGGGACAGGGGATGGACAGCCCCAGCATTTT. Protein product: CASSSRGTGDGQPQHF.